This TCR beta chain was identified in a study of T cells in Graves' hyperthyroidism and ophthalmopathy. General study results and limits: Most expanded thyroid clonotypes above 0.001 also appeared in blood.

Of note for this clonotype: Its specificity is unknown. As the CDR3 is not closed by the conserved phenylalanine or tryptophan, this likely results from a read error.

V dropped 3 bases and J dropped 6 bases, with 11 bases sitting between them. The CDR3 is 13 residues long. The germline V gene has CDR1 SEHNR and CDR2 FQNEAQ (reference sequence). From RNA transcripts, TCR beta CDR3 regions were amplified. The TCR CDR3 first-round RT-PCR relied on the HTBI primer set. Using its own MiXCR run on the multiplex PCR reads, TCRdb lists one record per CDR3 protein. The repertoire consists of hundreds of thousands of distinct CDR3 sequences, with around 38% occurring once and the leading ten covering 7.5% to 9.5%. The sample comprised blood. The source of this sequence is a man younger than 35 with Graves' hyperthyroidism. The chain couples TRBV7-9 to TRBJ1-2; a possible D gene is TRBD1 (5 bases). The CDR3 loop is CASSFREAHGYTS. DNA of the CDR3: TGTGCCAGCAGCTTCAGGGAAGCCCATGGCTACACCTCC.